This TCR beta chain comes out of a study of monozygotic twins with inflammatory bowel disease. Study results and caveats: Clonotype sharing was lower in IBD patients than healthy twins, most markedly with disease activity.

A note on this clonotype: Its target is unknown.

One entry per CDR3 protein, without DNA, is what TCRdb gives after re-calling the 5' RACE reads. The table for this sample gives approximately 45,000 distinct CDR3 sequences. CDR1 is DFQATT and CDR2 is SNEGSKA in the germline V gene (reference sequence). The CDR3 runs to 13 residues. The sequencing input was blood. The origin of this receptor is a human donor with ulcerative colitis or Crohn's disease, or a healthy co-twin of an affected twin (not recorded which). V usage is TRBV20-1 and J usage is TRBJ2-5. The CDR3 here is CSARDTQQETQYF.